Listed below are T cell receptor beta chains from one sample, sequenced in a study of T cell repertoires in cytomegalovirus infection. TCRdb re-called the reads with MiXCR, one entry per CDR3 protein. This sample has 450,000 to 550,000 distinct CDR3 sequences, with approximately 15% found just once. The sequenced material came from CD8+ T cells from PBMCs. The source is a human donor in good health (CMV status not recorded). Some clones in this sample may be carry-over from other donors' samples. Both conserved end residues are part of each CDR3. The D gene is left open where the match is weak. Clone size is stated in some rows and not others, as once, few, many or a class when expanded.

abundance: NA; v_gene: TRBV29-1; d_gene: TRBD2; j_gene: TRBJ2-1; CDR3nt: TGCAGCGCCAGACTAGCGGGAGCAAGGGAGCAGTTCTTC; CDR3aa: CSARLAGAREQFF
abundance: few; v_gene: TRBV7-7; d_gene: NA; j_gene: TRBJ1-1; CDR3nt: TGTGCCAGGACAATCGGGGGGCACGGGAACACTGAAGCTTTCTTT; CDR3aa: CARTIGGHGNTEAFF
abundance: once; v_gene: TRBV29-1; d_gene: NA; j_gene: TRBJ2-5; CDR3nt: TGCAGCGTTGTCGGACTACCACAAGAGACCCAGTACTTC; CDR3aa: CSVVGLPQETQYF
abundance: many; v_gene: TRBV6-5; d_gene: NA; j_gene: TRBJ2-7; CDR3nt: TGTGCCAGCAGTCTGACTACCTCCTACGAGCAGTACTTC; CDR3aa: CASSLTTSYEQYF
abundance: few; v_gene: TRBV6-5; d_gene: TRBD2; j_gene: TRBJ2-2; CDR3nt: TGTGCCAGCAGTCGTAGCGGGTTTCCCGGGGAGCTGTTTTTT; CDR3aa: CASSRSGFPGELFF
abundance: many; v_gene: TRBV7-8; d_gene: TRBD1; j_gene: TRBJ2-7; CDR3nt: TGTGCCAGCAGCTCTAGGGGACAGAGAACCTACGAGCAGTACTTC; CDR3aa: CASSSRGQRTYEQYF
abundance: many; v_gene: TRBV5-1; d_gene: NA; j_gene: TRBJ2-7; CDR3nt: TGCGCCAGCAGCTTGGAAGGGACAATCTCCTACGAGCAGTACTTC; CDR3aa: CASSLEGTISYEQYF
abundance: NA; v_gene: TRBV4-1; d_gene: NA; j_gene: TRBJ1-2; CDR3nt: TGCGCCAGCAGCCAAGATAATTTCTATGGCTACACCTTC; CDR3aa: CASSQDNFYGYTF
abundance: many; v_gene: TRBV27; d_gene: NA; j_gene: TRBJ2-1; CDR3nt: TGTGCCAGCGGGGATGAGCAGTTCTTC; CDR3aa: CASGDEQFF
abundance: NA; v_gene: TRBV5-6; d_gene: NA; j_gene: TRBJ2-7; CDR3nt: TGTGCCAGCAGCTTGGGAGGGACATCCAACTACGAGCAGTACTTC; CDR3aa: CASSLGGTSNYEQYF
abundance: many; v_gene: TRBV7-9; d_gene: TRBD1; j_gene: TRBJ2-5; CDR3nt: TGTGCCAGCAGCATTGGGACAGGAGAGACCCAGTACTTC; CDR3aa: CASSIGTGETQYF
abundance: NA; v_gene: TRBV4-1; d_gene: NA; j_gene: TRBJ2-7; CDR3nt: TGCGCCAGCAGCCAAGGACTAGATTCCTACGAGCAGTACTTC; CDR3aa: CASSQGLDSYEQYF